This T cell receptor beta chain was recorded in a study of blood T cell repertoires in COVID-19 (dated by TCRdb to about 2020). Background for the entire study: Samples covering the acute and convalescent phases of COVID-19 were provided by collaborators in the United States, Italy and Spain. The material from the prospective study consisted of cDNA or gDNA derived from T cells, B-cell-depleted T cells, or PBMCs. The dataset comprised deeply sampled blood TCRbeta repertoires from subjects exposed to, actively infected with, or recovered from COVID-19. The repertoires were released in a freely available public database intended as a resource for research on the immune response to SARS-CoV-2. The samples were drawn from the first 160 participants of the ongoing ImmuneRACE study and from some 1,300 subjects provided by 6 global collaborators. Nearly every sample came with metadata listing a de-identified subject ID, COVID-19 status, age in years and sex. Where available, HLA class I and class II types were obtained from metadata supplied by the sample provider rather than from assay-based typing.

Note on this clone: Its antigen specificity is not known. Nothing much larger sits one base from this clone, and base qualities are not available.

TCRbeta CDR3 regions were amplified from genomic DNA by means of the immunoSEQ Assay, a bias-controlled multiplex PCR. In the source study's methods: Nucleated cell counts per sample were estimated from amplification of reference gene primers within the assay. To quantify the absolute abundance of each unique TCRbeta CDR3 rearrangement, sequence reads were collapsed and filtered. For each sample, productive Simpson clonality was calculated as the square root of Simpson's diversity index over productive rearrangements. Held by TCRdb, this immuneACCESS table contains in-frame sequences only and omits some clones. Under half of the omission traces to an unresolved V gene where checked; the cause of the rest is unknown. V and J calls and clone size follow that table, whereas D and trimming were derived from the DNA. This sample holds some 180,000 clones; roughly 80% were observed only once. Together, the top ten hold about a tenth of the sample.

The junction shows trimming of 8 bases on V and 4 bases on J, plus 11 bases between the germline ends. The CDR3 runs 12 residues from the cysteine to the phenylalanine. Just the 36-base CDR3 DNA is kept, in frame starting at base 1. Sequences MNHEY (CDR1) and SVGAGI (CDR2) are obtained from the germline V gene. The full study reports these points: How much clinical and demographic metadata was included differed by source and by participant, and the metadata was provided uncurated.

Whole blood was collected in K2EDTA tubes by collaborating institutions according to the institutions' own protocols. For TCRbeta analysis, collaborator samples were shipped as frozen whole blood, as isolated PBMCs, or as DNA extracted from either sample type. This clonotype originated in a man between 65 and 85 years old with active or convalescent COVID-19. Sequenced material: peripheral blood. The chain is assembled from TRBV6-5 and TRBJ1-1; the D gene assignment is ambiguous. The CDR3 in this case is CASGRAGTEAFF. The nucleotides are TGTGCCAGCGGGAGGGCGGGCACTGAAGCTTTCTTT.